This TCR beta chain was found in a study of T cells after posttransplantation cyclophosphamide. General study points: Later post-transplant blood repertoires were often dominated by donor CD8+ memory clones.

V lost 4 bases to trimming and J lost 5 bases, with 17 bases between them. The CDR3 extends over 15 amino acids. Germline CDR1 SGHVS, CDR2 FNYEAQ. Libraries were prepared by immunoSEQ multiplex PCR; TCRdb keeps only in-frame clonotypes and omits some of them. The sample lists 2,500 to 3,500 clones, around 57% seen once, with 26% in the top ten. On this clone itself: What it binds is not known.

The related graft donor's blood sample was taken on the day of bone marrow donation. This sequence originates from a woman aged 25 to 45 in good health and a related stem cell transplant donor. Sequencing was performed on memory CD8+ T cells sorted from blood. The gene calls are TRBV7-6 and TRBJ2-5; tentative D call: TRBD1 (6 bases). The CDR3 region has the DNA TGTGCCAGCAGCTCCTTATTCAGGGGCGATGAGACCCAGTACTTC. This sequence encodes CASSSLFRGDETQYF.